A selection of T cell receptor beta chains follows, all from one sample in a study of blood T cell repertoires in COVID-19. Some clones are missing from TCRdb's copy, which holds only in-frame ones; the method was immunoSEQ multiplex PCR. This table has some 120,000 clones, approximately 84% appearing once. Sequences were obtained from peripheral blood. All receptors come from a human donor in a cohort sampled during active COVID-19. Both conserved end residues are part of each CDR3. The D gene is left open where the match is weak. Some rows have no size entry. The others give once, few or many, or a class for an expanded clone.

clone_size: -; d_call: -; v_call: TRBV19; j_call: TRBJ1-4; cdr3_nt: TGTGCCAGTGCCTTAGCGGATGCAACTAATGAAAAACTGTTTTTT; cdr3_aa: CASALADATNEKLFF
clone_size: -; d_call: TRBD1; v_call: TRBV5-6; j_call: TRBJ2-3; cdr3_nt: TGTGCCAGCAGTCGACCACAGGGGGCAAGGATAGATACGCAGTATTTT; cdr3_aa: CASSRPQGARIDTQYF
clone_size: -; d_call: TRBD1; v_call: TRBV7-2; j_call: TRBJ2-1; cdr3_nt: TGTGCCAGCAGCTGGAGTCCGGGACAGGGGGCCTATGAGCAGTTCTTC; cdr3_aa: CASSWSPGQGAYEQFF
clone_size: -; d_call: -; v_call: TRBV10-3; j_call: TRBJ1-2; cdr3_nt: TGTGCCATCAAGGGGCCAGCGCACTATGGCTACACCTTC; cdr3_aa: CAIKGPAHYGYTF
clone_size: -; d_call: TRBD2; v_call: TRBV5-1; j_call: TRBJ2-7; cdr3_nt: TGCGCCAGCACCTCCCGTGGGACTAGCGGGGGAGGGGAGCAGTACTTC; cdr3_aa: CASTSRGTSGGGEQYF
clone_size: -; d_call: -; v_call: TRBV19; j_call: TRBJ2-5; cdr3_nt: TGTGCCAGTAGTATAGGGGGAGTCCAAGAGACCCAGTACTTC; cdr3_aa: CASSIGGVQETQYF
clone_size: -; d_call: TRBD2; v_call: TRBV24-1; j_call: TRBJ2-3; cdr3_nt: TGTGCCACCAGTGATGGAGTGAATAGCGGGGGGGCGCCAGATACGCAGTATTTT; cdr3_aa: CATSDGVNSGGAPDTQYF
clone_size: -; d_call: TRBD1; v_call: TRBV18; j_call: TRBJ2-7; cdr3_nt: TGTGCCAGCTCATCAACCGGGACAGGGATTCACGAGCAGTACTTC; cdr3_aa: CASSSTGTGIHEQYF
clone_size: -; d_call: -; v_call: TRBV12-3/TRBV12-4; j_call: TRBJ1-3; cdr3_nt: TGTGCTAGTAGGGAGGCCGCTGGAAACACCATATATTTT; cdr3_aa: CASREAAGNTIYF
clone_size: -; d_call: -; v_call: TRBV20-1; j_call: TRBJ2-5; cdr3_nt: TGCAGTGCTAGGATCGGGGAGACCCAGTACTTC; cdr3_aa: CSARIGETQYF
clone_size: once; d_call: -; v_call: TRBV5-1; j_call: TRBJ2-1; cdr3_nt: TGCGCCAGCAGCTTAGTCGCAGGCCAAAACAATGAGCAGTTCTTC; cdr3_aa: CASSLVAGQNNEQFF
clone_size: -; d_call: TRBD1; v_call: TRBV4-1; j_call: TRBJ2-3; cdr3_nt: TGCGCCAGCAGCCAAGGACCCGGACAGGGGGCAAATACGCAGTATTTT; cdr3_aa: CASSQGPGQGANTQYF
clone_size: -; d_call: TRBD1; v_call: TRBV5-1; j_call: TRBJ2-1; cdr3_nt: TGCGCCAGCAGCCCGATCCGGACAGGGGGCGAGCAGTTCTTC; cdr3_aa: CASSPIRTGGEQFF
clone_size: -; d_call: -; v_call: TRBV12-3/TRBV12-4; j_call: TRBJ1-4; cdr3_nt: TGTGCCAGCAGTTTAGACAGTTTTGAAAAACTGTTTTTT; cdr3_aa: CASSLDSFEKLFF
clone_size: -; d_call: -; v_call: TRBV6-2/TRBV6-3; j_call: TRBJ1-1; cdr3_nt: TGTGCCAGCAGTTACCGGACAGCCCCGAACACTGAAGCTTTCTTT; cdr3_aa: CASSYRTAPNTEAFF
clone_size: -; d_call: -; v_call: TRBV15; j_call: TRBJ1-1; cdr3_nt: TGTGCCACCAGCAGAGGGGCGCAGGGCCGGAACACTGAAGCTTTCTTT; cdr3_aa: CATSRGAQGRNTEAFF
clone_size: -; d_call: -; v_call: TRBV5-6; j_call: TRBJ2-5; cdr3_nt: TGTGCCAGCAGCTTTATTCTGAGGGGGCAAGAGACCCAGTACTTC; cdr3_aa: CASSFILRGQETQYF
clone_size: -; d_call: TRBD1; v_call: TRBV7-2; j_call: TRBJ1-5; cdr3_nt: TGTGCCAGCAGCTTAGCATCCCCAGGGGGCGACAATCAGCCCCAGCATTTT; cdr3_aa: CASSLASPGGDNQPQHF
clone_size: -; d_call: TRBD2; v_call: TRBV3-1/TRBV3-2; j_call: TRBJ2-3; cdr3_nt: TGTGCCAGCAGCCAAGGAAAGAGCGGGGGCGGACGTTATAGAGATACGCAGTATTTT; cdr3_aa: CASSQGKSGGGRYRDTQYF
clone_size: -; d_call: TRBD2; v_call: TRBV5-4; j_call: TRBJ2-3; cdr3_nt: TGTGCCAGCAGTCCCTTTAGCGGGCGAGCAGATACGCAGTATTTT; cdr3_aa: CASSPFSGRADTQYF
clone_size: -; d_call: TRBD1; v_call: TRBV5-8; j_call: TRBJ1-5; cdr3_nt: TGTGCCAGCAGGCTCCGGACAGGGGTGGATCAGCCCCAGCATTTT; cdr3_aa: CASRLRTGVDQPQHF
clone_size: once; d_call: -; v_call: TRBV18; j_call: TRBJ1-4; cdr3_nt: TGTGCCAGCTCCCTGAGCCGGGTCATTAATGAAAAACTGTTTTTT; cdr3_aa: CASSLSRVINEKLFF
clone_size: -; d_call: TRBD1; v_call: TRBV5-5; j_call: TRBJ2-1; cdr3_nt: TGTGCCAGCAGCTCTAGACAGGGATCACCCGCGGATGAGCAGTTCTTC; cdr3_aa: CASSSRQGSPADEQFF
clone_size: -; d_call: -; v_call: TRBV4-2; j_call: TRBJ1-3; cdr3_nt: TGTGCCAGCAGTAACCAGGGTGGAAACACCATATATTTT; cdr3_aa: CASSNQGGNTIYF
clone_size: -; d_call: TRBD2; v_call: TRBV30; j_call: TRBJ2-1; cdr3_nt: TGTGCCTGGAGGGGCGGGGGGCCTTGGAATGAGCAGTTCTTC; cdr3_aa: CAWRGGGPWNEQFF
clone_size: -; d_call: TRBD1; v_call: TRBV9; j_call: TRBJ1-3; cdr3_nt: TGTGCCAGCAGCCCTAGGGACAGACCCGCTGGAAACACCATATATTTT; cdr3_aa: CASSPRDRPAGNTIYF
clone_size: -; d_call: TRBD1; v_call: TRBV7-3; j_call: TRBJ2-1; cdr3_nt: TGTGCCAGCAGCTCTCGGACAGGGAAGGACTACAATGAGCAGTTCTTC; cdr3_aa: CASSSRTGKDYNEQFF
clone_size: -; d_call: TRBD1; v_call: TRBV5-4; j_call: TRBJ1-2; cdr3_nt: TGTGCCAGCAGCTCAGCGACAGGGAACTATGGCTACACCTTC; cdr3_aa: CASSSATGNYGYTF
clone_size: -; d_call: TRBD1; v_call: TRBV14; j_call: TRBJ2-6; cdr3_nt: TGTGCCAGCAGCCGGGGGACAGGGGTCCCCGGGGCCAACGTCCTGACTTTC; cdr3_aa: CASSRGTGVPGANVLTF